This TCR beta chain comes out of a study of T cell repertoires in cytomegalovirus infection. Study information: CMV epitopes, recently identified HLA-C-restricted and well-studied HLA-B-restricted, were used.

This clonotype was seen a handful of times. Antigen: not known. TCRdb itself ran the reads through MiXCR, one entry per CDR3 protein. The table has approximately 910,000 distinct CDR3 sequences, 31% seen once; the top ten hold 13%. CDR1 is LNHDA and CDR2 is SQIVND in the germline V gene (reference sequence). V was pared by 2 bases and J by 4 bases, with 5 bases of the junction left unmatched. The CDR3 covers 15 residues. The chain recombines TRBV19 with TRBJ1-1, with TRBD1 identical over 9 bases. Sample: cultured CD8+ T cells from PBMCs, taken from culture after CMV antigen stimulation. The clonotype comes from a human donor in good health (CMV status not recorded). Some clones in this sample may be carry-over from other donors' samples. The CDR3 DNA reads TGTGCCAGTAGTATAACCGGGACAGGGACCACTGAAGCTTTCTTT. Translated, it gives CASSITGTGTTEAFF. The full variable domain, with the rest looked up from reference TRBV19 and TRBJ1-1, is DGGITQSPKYLFRKEGQNVTLSCEQNLNHDAMYWYRQDPGQGLRLIYYSQIVNDFQKGDIAEGYSVSREKKESFPLTVTSAQKNPTAFYLCASSITGTGTTEAFFGQGTRLTVV.